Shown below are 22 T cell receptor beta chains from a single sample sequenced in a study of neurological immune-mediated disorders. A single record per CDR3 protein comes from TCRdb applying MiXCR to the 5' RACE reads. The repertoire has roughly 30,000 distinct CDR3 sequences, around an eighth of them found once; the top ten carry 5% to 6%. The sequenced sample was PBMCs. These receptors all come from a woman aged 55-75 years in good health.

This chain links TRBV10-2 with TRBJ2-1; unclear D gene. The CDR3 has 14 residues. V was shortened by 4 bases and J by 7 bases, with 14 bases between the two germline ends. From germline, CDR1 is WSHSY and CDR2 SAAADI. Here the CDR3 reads CASSAAGIENEQFF. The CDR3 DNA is TGCGCCAGCAGTGCCGCTGGGATTGAGAATGAGCAGTTCTTC.

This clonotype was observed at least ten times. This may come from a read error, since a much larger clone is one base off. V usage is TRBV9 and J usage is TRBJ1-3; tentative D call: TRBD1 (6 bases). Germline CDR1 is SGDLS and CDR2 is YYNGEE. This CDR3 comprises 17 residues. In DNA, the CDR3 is TGTGTCAGCAGCGTAGCAGGGGACGGGCTCTCTGGAAACACCATATATTTT. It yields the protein CVSSVAGDGLSGNTIYF.

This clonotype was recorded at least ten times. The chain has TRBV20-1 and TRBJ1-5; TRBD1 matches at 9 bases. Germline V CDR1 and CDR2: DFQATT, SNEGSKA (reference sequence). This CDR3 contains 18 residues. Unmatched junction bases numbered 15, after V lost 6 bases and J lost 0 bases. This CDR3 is CSAPRGTGIADSNQPQHF. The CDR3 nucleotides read TGCAGTGCCCCACGGGGGACAGGGATAGCCGATAGCAATCAGCCCCAGCATTTT.

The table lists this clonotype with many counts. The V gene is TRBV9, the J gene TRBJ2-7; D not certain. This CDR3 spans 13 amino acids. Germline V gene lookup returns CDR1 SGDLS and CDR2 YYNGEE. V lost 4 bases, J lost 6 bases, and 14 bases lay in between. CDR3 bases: TGTGCCAGCAGCCTGGACCCTGGAAGCGAGCAGTACTTC. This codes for CASSLDPGSEQYF.

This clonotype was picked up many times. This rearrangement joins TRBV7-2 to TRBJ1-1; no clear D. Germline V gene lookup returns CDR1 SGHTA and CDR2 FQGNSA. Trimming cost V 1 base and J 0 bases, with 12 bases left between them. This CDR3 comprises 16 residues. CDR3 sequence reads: CASSLDSPSLNTEAFF. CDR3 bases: TGTGCCAGCAGCTTAGACAGTCCCTCGCTGAACACTGAAGCTTTCTTT.

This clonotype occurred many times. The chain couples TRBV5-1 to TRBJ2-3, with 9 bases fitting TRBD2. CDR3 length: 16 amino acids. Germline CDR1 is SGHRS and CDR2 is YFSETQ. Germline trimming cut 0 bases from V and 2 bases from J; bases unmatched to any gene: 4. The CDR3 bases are TGCGCCAGCAGCTTGGTAGCGGGGGATATCACAGATACGCAGTATTTT. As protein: CASSLVAGDITDTQYF.

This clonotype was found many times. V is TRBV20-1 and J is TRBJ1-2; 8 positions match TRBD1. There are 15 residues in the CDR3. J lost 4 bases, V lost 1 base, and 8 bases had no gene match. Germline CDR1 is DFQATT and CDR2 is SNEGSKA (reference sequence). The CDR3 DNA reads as TGCAGTGCTAGAGTCCTCACCGGGACAGGCTATGGCTACACCTTC. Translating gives CSARVLTGTGYGYTF.

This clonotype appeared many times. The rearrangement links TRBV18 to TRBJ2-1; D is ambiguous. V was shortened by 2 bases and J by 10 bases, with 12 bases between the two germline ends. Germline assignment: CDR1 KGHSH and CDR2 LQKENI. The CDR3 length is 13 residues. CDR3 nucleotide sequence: TGTGCCAGCTCACCAGAGGCCCGTGTAGAGCAGTTCTTC. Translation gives CASSPEARVEQFF.

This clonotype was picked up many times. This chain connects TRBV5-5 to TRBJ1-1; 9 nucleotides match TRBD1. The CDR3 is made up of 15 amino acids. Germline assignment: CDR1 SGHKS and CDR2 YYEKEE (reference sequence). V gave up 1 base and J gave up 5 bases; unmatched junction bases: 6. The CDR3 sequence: CASSLWGTGRTEAFF. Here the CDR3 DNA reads TGTGCCAGCAGCTTGTGGGGGACAGGGAGGACTGAAGCTTTCTTT.

In DNA, the CDR3 is TGCGCCAGCAGCTTCGGGCTAGGAGACAGGGACTCGACGGCCGGGGAGCTGTTTTTT. Encoded protein: CASSFGLGDRDSTAGELFF. This chain uses TRBV5-1 with TRBJ2-2; D might be TRBD1 (7 bases). CDR1 and CDR2 (germline): SGHRS, YFSETQ. The V gene lost 2 bases and the J gene lost 6 bases, with 26 bases spanning the gap. The CDR3 runs 19 residues.

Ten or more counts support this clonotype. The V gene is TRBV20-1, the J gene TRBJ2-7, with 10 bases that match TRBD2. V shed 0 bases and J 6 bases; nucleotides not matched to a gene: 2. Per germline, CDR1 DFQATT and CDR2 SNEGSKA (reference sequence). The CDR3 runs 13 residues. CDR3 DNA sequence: TGCAGTGCTAGAGAACTAGCGGGGAGCGAGCAGTACTTC. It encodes CSARELAGSEQYF.

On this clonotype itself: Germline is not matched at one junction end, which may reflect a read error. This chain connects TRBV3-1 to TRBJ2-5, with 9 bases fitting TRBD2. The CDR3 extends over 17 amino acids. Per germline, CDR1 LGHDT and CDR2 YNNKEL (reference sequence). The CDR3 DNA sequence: TGTGCCAGCATCCAATATCAGCTAGCGGGGATCCAAGAGACCCAGTACTTC. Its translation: CASIQYQLAGIQETQYF.

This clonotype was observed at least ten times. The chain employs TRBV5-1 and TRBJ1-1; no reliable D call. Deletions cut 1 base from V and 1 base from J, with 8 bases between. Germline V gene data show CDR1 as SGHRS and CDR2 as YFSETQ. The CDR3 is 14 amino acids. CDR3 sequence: CASSLFPENTEAFF. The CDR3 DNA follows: TGCGCCAGCAGCTTGTTTCCGGAGAACACTGAAGCTTTCTTT.

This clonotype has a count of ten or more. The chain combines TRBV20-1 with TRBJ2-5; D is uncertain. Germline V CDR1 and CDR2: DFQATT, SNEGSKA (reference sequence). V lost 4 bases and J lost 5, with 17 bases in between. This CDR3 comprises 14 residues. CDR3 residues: CSAIKGTSGETQYF. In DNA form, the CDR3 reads TGCAGTGCTATCAAGGGCACCTCCGGGGAGACCCAGTACTTC.

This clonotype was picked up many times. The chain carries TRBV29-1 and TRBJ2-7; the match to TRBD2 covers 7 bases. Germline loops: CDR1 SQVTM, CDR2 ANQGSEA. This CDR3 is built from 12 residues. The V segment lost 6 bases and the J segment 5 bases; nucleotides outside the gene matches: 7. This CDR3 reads CSVDDRGDEQYF. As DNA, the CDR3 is TGCAGCGTAGACGATCGGGGGGACGAGCAGTACTTC.

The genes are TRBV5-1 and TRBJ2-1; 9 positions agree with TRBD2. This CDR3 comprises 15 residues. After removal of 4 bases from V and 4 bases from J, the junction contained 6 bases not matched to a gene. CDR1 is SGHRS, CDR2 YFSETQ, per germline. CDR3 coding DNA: TGCGCCAGCAGCCCCAGCGGGGGGAAATACAATGAGCAGTTCTTC. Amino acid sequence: CASSPSGGKYNEQFF.

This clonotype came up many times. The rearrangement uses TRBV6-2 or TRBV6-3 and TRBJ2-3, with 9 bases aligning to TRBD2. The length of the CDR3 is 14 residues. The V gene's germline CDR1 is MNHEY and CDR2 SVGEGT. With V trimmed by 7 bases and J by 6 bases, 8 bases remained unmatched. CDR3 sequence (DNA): TGTGCCAGCACGAGAAGCGGGGGGCAGGATACGCAGTATTTT. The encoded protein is CASTRSGGQDTQYF.

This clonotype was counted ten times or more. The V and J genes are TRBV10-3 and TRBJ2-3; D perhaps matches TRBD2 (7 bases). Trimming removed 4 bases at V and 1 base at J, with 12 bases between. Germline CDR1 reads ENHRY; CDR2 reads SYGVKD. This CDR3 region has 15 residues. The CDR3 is CAISVRGGGTDTQYF. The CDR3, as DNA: TGTGCCATCAGTGTAAGAGGGGGGGGCACAGATACGCAGTATTTT.

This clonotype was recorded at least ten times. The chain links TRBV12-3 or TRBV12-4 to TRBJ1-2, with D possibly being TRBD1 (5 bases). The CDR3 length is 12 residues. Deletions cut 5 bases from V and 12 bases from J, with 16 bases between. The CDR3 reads CASSPRDGVNTF. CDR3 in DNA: TGTGCCAGCAGTCCCCGGGACGGAGTCAACACCTTC.

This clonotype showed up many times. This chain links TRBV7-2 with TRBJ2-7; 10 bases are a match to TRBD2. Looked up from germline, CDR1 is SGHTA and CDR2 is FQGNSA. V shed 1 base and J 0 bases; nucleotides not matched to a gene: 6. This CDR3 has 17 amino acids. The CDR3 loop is CASSLGSGGWSSYEQYF. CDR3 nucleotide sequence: TGTGCCAGCAGCTTAGGTAGCGGGGGGTGGAGCTCCTACGAGCAGTACTTC.

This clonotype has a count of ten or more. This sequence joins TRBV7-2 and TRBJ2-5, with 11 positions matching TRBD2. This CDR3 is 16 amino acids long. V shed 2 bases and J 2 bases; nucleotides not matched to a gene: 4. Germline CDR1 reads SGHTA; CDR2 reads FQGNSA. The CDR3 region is CASSLTLAGDQETQYF. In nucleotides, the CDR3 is TGTGCCAGCAGCTTAACACTAGCGGGGGATCAAGAGACCCAGTACTTC.

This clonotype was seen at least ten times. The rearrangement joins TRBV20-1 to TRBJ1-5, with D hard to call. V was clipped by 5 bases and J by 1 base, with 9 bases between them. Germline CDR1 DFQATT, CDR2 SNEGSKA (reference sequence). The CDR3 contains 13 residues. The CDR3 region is CSAEQESNQPQHF. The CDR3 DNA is TGCAGTGCTGAGCAGGAGAGCAATCAGCCCCAGCATTTT.